The subject of this entry is one T cell receptor (beta chain). No antigen is known for it. Clones were read by immunoSEQ multiplex PCR, and TCRdb kept only the in-frame ones, dropping some. The data contain 600,000 or so clones, more than 95% of them singletons. The data were obtained in a study of shared clonotypes between healthy human individuals. On the study more broadly: Two female and a few male donors aged 18 to 49 were enrolled.

General study results and limits: Clonotypes shared by all four donors outscored non-shared clonotypes in generation probability.

CDR3 size: 16 residues. Trimming removed 5 bases from V and 4 bases from J; junction bases left unmatched: 9. Per germline, CDR1 MDHEN and CDR2 SYDVKM. Positive CCR7 selection of CD45RO-negative cells yielded the naive CD8 cells, and terminally differentiated effector memory CD45RA+ cells were excluded. The gene calls are TRBV28 and TRBJ2-3; 10 bases line up with TRBD2. This receptor was obtained from a man aged 25 to 45 in good health. Sequencing was performed on naive CD8+ T cells sorted from blood. The CDR3 nucleotides are TGTGCCAGCAGTATTGCCAGCGGGAGGGACGCAGATACGCAGTATTTT. Protein product: CASSIASGRDADTQYF.